These 27 T cell receptor beta chains originate from one sample sequenced in a study of T cells in women clearing cervical HPV infection listed by TCRdb under 2018. Receptors were amplified or captured by the immunoSEQ multiplex PCR assay. The source is immuneACCESS, and TCRdb retained only in-frame sequences with V and J called. Part of the clones is not carried over; for the studies checked, unresolved V genes explain less than half of this, and the remainder is unexplained. The sample table on file contains 45,000 to 50,000 clones. Clones ranked in the top ten supply 35% to 40% of the sample. Sequencing was carried out using blood buffy coat. The receptor source for this set is a woman between 18 and 69 years old with a cervical HPV16 infection that either progressed to CIN3+ or cleared (not recorded which).

To note about this clone: The CDR3 extends 3 residues past the end of the read, so its final part is completed from the germline J gene. The chain joins TRBV6-2 or TRBV6-3 to TRBJ2-7, with 9 bases matching TRBD1. Germline V lookup: CDR1 MNHEY, CDR2 SVGEGT. This CDR3 region has 14 residues. The ends lost 9 bases at V and 2 bases at J; junction bases unmatched: 8. The CDR3 here is CASLRDRAPYEQYF. The sequenced CDR3 bases are TGTGCCAGTCTCCGGGACAGGGCCCCCTACGAG.

In regard to this clone: The read stops 3 residues short of the end of the CDR3; the missing end is completed from the germline J gene. This chain links TRBV13 with TRBJ2-3; a weak D match, TRBD2 (7 bases). Germline values: CDR1 PRHDT, CDR2 FYEKMQ (reference sequence). The CDR3 contains 14 residues. CDR3 bases read: TGTGCCAGCGAAAACAGGGAGGGAGCGTTAACG. Protein: CASENREGALT. The whole CDR3 reads CASENREGALTQYF.

A remark on this clone: The CDR3 goes on 3 residues after the read ends, and that part is filled in from the germline J gene. The chain carries TRBV19 and TRBJ2-1; D is unclear. There are 12 residues in the CDR3. V shed 7 bases and J shed 3 bases, with 7 bases lying between them. Germline V gives CDR1 LNHDA, CDR2 SQIVND (reference sequence). The CDR3 loop is CASTPDYNEQFF. The covered CDR3 bases are TGTGCCAGTACCCCAGACTACAATGAG.

Regarding this clone: The missing CDR3 end, 3 residues past where the read stops, is filled in from the germline J gene. V and J are TRBV7-2 and TRBJ1-6, with D possibly matching TRBD1 (5 bases). From germline, CDR1 is SGHTA and CDR2 FQGNSA. This CDR3 is built from 15 residues. V was pared by 2 bases and J by 7 bases, with 12 bases between. The DNA read from the CDR3 is TGTGCCAGCAGCTTAATGACAGAGTCAAATTCACCC. The encoded protein is CASSLMTESNSP. The full CDR3 protein is CASSLMTESNSPLHF.

In the case of this clone: The read ends 3 residues before the CDR3 terminus; that terminus is restored from the germline J gene. The gene calls are TRBV20-1 and TRBJ2-3; D is uncertain. The V end was cut by 3 bases, the J end by 8 bases, with 12 bases between. CDR1 and CDR2 from the germline V gene are DFQATT and SNEGSKA (reference sequence). The CDR3 has 12 residues. The CDR3 here is CSASPRMGTQYF. The DNA read from the CDR3 is TGCAGTGCTAGTCCCAGGATGGGTACG.

A word on this clone: The read gets to within 3 residues of the CDR3 end, and the germline J gene fills in the rest. The V call is TRBV19, the J call TRBJ1-5; possible D gene TRBD1, 5 bases. This CDR3 contains 17 residues. V was shortened by 5 bases and J by 0 bases, with 17 bases between the two germline ends. Germline V lookup: CDR1 LNHDA, CDR2 SQIVND (reference sequence). CDR3: CASSPPVGGASNQPQHF. CDR3 DNA (partial): TGTGCCAGTAGTCCCCCGGTCGGGGGTGCTAGCAATCAGCCC.

In the case of this clone: Read data end 3 residues before the CDR3 end; the end is taken from the germline J gene. The rearrangement links TRBV7-9 to TRBJ2-2; 9 nucleotides agree with TRBD1. Germline V gene data show CDR1 as SEHNR and CDR2 as FQNEAQ (reference sequence). CDR3 length equals 15 residues. Trimming at V came to 6 bases and at J to 5 bases, leaving 7 bases not matched to a gene. The CDR3 DNA, read in part, is TGTGCCAGCAGACTCGACAGGGGGTGGACCGGGGAG. This encodes CASRLDRGWTGE. The entire CDR3 is CASRLDRGWTGELFF.

The sequenced CDR3 bases are TGTGCCAGTAGTGGCAACCGGGACTACCGCACAGATACG. Translated, it gives CASSGNRDYRTDT. In full, the CDR3 is CASSGNRDYRTDTQYF. The rearrangement links TRBV19 to TRBJ2-3, with TRBD2 identical over 7 bases. The read stops 3 residues short of the end of the CDR3; the missing end is completed from the germline J gene. CDR3 length: 16 amino acids. V dropped 5 bases and J dropped 1; count of bases not matched to a gene: 9. In germline, CDR1 is LNHDA, CDR2 SQIVND (reference sequence).

Of note for this clone: Coverage ceases 3 residues before the CDR3 finishes, and the germline J gene fills in the end. This sequence joins TRBV19 and TRBJ2-5; 10 bases fit TRBD2. After removal of 3 bases from V and 2 bases from J, the junction contained 3 bases not matched to a gene. The CDR3 spans 15 residues. Germline lookup yields CDR1 LNHDA and CDR2 SQIVND (reference sequence). Partial CDR3 DNA: TGTGCCAGTAGTATGACAGCGGGGGGGCAAGAGACC. It encodes CASSMTAGGQET. The full-length CDR3 reads as CASSMTAGGQETQYF.

Concerning this clone itself: The CDR3 goes on 3 residues after the read ends, and that part is filled in from the germline J gene. This sequence joins TRBV5-6 and TRBJ2-7; 10 bases agree with TRBD2. With 5 bases clipped from V and 5 bases from J, the junction kept 10 bases outside the gene matches. This CDR3 comprises 15 residues. The V gene's germline CDR1 is SGHDT and CDR2 YYEEEE. CDR3 region: CASSFLAGALHEQYF. Incomplete CDR3 DNA: TGTGCCAGCAGTTTTCTAGCGGGGGCGCTACACGAG.

About this clone itself: The read terminates 3 residues ahead of where the CDR3 ends, so the germline J gene completes it. The rearrangement uses TRBV19 and TRBJ1-1; 7 bases match TRBD1. CDR1 and CDR2 (germline): LNHDA, SQIVND (reference sequence). V shed 10 bases and J 2 bases; nucleotides not matched to a gene: 10. The CDR3 loop spans 14 amino acids. CDR3 sequence reads: CATSGRGLNTEAFF. The covered CDR3 bases are TGTGCCACCAGTGGGAGGGGGCTTAACACTGAA.

As for this clone: The read halts 3 residues ahead of the CDR3 end, with the missing end drawn from the germline J gene. The J gene is TRBJ2-5, the V gene TRBV14, with TRBD2 as a possible D gene (5 bases). Germline CDR1 SGHDN, CDR2 FVKESK. This CDR3 region has 16 residues. The V end was cut by 1 base, the J end by 1 base, with 13 bases between. The CDR3 spells CASSQALLLVQETQYF. The covered CDR3 bases are TGTGCCAGCAGCCAAGCCCTTTTACTAGTCCAAGAGACC.

With respect to this clone: The read terminates 3 residues ahead of where the CDR3 ends, so the germline J gene completes it. The chain combines TRBV19 with TRBJ2-2; TRBD1 aligns across 11 bases. CDR3 length equals 17 residues. Germline assignment: CDR1 LNHDA and CDR2 SQIVND (reference sequence). The covered CDR3 bases are TGTGCCAGTAGTTCCGGGACAGGGGGAACTTTTGGTGAAAAG. Translating it yields CASSSGTGGTFGEK. The full CDR3 reads CASSSGTGGTFGEKLFF.

Concerning this clone itself: The read ends 3 residues shy of where the CDR3 ends; the end is completed using the germline J gene. The chain employs TRBV20-1 and TRBJ2-2; D may be TRBD1 (6 bases). Germline lookup yields CDR1 DFQATT and CDR2 SNEGSKA (reference sequence). The CDR3 consists of 16 residues. Trimming removed 1 base at V and 0 bases at J, with 12 bases between. The CDR3 DNA, read in part, is TGCAGTGCTAGAGGACCCGGGACACCGAACACCGGGGAG. Translation: CSARGPGTPNTGE. The CDR3, in full, reads CSARGPGTPNTGELFF.

Regarding this clone: The read is 3 residues too short to cover the CDR3 end, so that end is filled in from the germline J gene. V is TRBV30 and J is TRBJ1-1; D gene unclear. CDR1 is GTSNPN, CDR2 SVGIG, per germline (reference sequence). Trimming stripped 0 bases from V and 1 base from J, with 6 bases between. The CDR3 extends over 13 amino acids. The covered CDR3 bases are TGTGCCTGGAGTGTCCCAGGGAACACTGAA. Amino acid sequence: CAWSVPGNTE. The entire CDR3 reads CAWSVPGNTEAFF.

With regard to this clone: The missing CDR3 end, 3 residues past where the read stops, is filled in from the germline J gene. The chain links TRBV29-1 to TRBJ2-1, with no clear D. Germline values: CDR1 SQVTM, CDR2 ANQGSEA. The CDR3 consists of 12 residues. V gave up 6 bases and J gave up 3 bases, with 9 bases separating them. CDR3 bases read: TGCAGCGTCTCGACTGACTACAATGAG. It encodes CSVSTDYNE. Given in full, the CDR3 is CSVSTDYNEQFF.

Notes on this clone: With the read ending 3 residues before the CDR3 end, the germline J gene is used to fill in that end. The chain carries TRBV18 and TRBJ2-1, with D possibly matching TRBD1 (6 bases). The germline gives CDR1 KGHSH, CDR2 LQKENI. V dropped 6 bases and J dropped 3 bases, with 9 bases sitting between them. This CDR3 region has 13 residues. The CDR3 sequence is CASSSDSYNEQFF. The covered CDR3 bases are TGTGCCAGCTCTTCGGACAGCTACAATGAG.

Concerning this clone itself: The read gets to within 3 residues of the CDR3 end, and the germline J gene fills in the rest. The chain joins TRBV6-2 or TRBV6-3 to TRBJ2-7; no clear D gene. Germline V gives CDR1 MNHEY, CDR2 SVGEGT. The CDR3 has 15 residues. The germline V and J ends were trimmed by 6 bases and 0 bases, with 15 bases remaining between them. Incomplete CDR3 DNA: TGTGCCAGCAGCAATCCCCTCAGAAGCTCCTACGAG. Its protein product is CASSNPLRSSYE. The entire CDR3 is CASSNPLRSSYEQYF.

Worth noting for this clone: The read ends 3 residues before the CDR3 terminus; that terminus is restored from the germline J gene. The rearrangement uses TRBV11-3 and TRBJ2-1, with TRBD2 matching over 10 bases. With 3 bases clipped from V and 5 bases from J, the junction kept 4 bases outside the gene matches. This CDR3 contains 15 residues. Germline CDR1 and CDR2: SGHNT and YENEEA. This chain's CDR3 is CASSFGLAGDNEQFF. The CDR3 bases that were read are TGTGCCAGCAGCTTCGGGCTAGCGGGAGACAATGAG.

About this clone itself: The read terminates 3 residues before the CDR3 end, so the remaining end is supplied by the germline J gene. This chain links TRBV4-1 with TRBJ2-3; 8 nucleotides match TRBD1. CDR3 length: 16 residues. V shed 3 bases and J 4 bases; nucleotides not matched to a gene: 9. Looked up from germline, CDR1 is MGHRA and CDR2 is YSYEKL. CDR3 sequence: CASSQSWTGIADTQYF. The part of the CDR3 DNA that was read is TGCGCCAGCAGCCAGTCGTGGACAGGGATTGCAGATACG.

Of note for this clone: The read ends 3 residues early relative to the CDR3; the germline J gene fills the gap. This chain joins TRBV5-1 and TRBJ2-7; 7 bases align to TRBD2. Germline CDR1 SGHRS, CDR2 YFSETQ. The V segment lost 0 bases and the J segment 5 bases; nucleotides outside the gene matches: 2. The CDR3 spans 13 residues. CDR3 sequence: CASSLGSGNEQYF. The part of the CDR3 DNA that was read is TGCGCCAGCAGCTTGGGAAGCGGGAACGAG.

Note on this clone: The read terminates 3 residues ahead of where the CDR3 ends, so the germline J gene completes it. The chain uses TRBV18 and TRBJ1-2, with a possible D match to TRBD1 (5 bases). Germline assignment: CDR1 KGHSH and CDR2 LQKENI. The CDR3 covers 15 residues. The CDR3 bases that were read are TGTGCCAGCTCACCACCCACCGGGCAGGGAGGCGGC. It translates to CASSPPTGQGGG. The whole CDR3 sequence is CASSPPTGQGGGYTF. The full variable domain, in which reference TRBV18 and TRBJ1-2 provide the parts outside the CDR3, is NAGVMQNPRHLVRRRGQEARLRCSPMKGHSHVYWYRQLPEEGLKFMVYLQKENIIDESGMPKERFSAEFPKEGPSILRIQQVVRGDSAAYFCASSPPTGQGGGYTFGSGTRLTVV.

As for this clone: The read halts 3 residues ahead of the CDR3 end, with the missing end drawn from the germline J gene. The J gene is TRBJ2-2, the V gene TRBV5-1; 11 bases line up with TRBD2. J lost 0 bases, V lost 5 bases, and 6 bases had no gene match. The germline V gene has CDR1 SGHRS and CDR2 YFSETQ. The CDR3 consists of 17 residues. Incomplete CDR3 DNA: TGCGCCAGCAGTTTAGGGACTAGCGGTTCGAACACCGGGGAG. Amino acid sequence: CASSLGTSGSNTGE. The entire CDR3 is CASSLGTSGSNTGELFF. Combining the CDR3 with reference TRBV5-1 and TRBJ2-2 gives the whole variable domain KAGVTQTPRYLIKTRGQQVTLSCSPISGHRSVSWYQQTPGQGLQFLFEYFSETQRNKGNFPGRFSGRQFSNSRSEMNVSTLELGDSALYLCASSLGTSGSNTGELFFGEGSRLTVL.

On this clone: The read ends 3 residues early relative to the CDR3; the germline J gene fills the gap. The chain recombines TRBV11-3 with TRBJ2-3; the D is unclear. Germline V gene lookup returns CDR1 SGHNT and CDR2 YENEEA. The CDR3 loop spans 13 amino acids. The V end was cut by 0 bases, the J end by 8 bases, with 9 bases between. The sequenced CDR3 bases are TGTGCCAGCAGCTTAGATCAAATGTCTACG. This codes for CASSLDQMST. The entire CDR3 sequence reads CASSLDQMSTQYF.

As concerns this clone: The CDR3 goes on 3 residues after the read ends, and that part is filled in from the germline J gene. This sample also contains other DNA sequences that code for the same CDR3. V usage is TRBV18 and J usage is TRBJ2-7, with 7 bases lining up with TRBD2. The CDR3 sequence is 12 residues long. Germline CDR1 reads KGHSH; CDR2 reads LQKENI. V shed 3 bases, J shed 5 bases, and the junction held 1 base outside the gene matches. The covered CDR3 bases are TGTGCCAGCTCACCTGGACTAGACGAG. Protein: CASSPGLDE. The complete CDR3 sequence is CASSPGLDEQYF. Filled out from reference TRBV18 and TRBJ2-7, the complete variable domain reads NAGVMQNPRHLVRRRGQEARLRCSPMKGHSHVYWYRQLPEEGLKFMVYLQKENIIDESGMPKERFSAEFPKEGPSILRIQQVVRGDSAAYFCASSPGLDEQYFGPGTRLTVT.

The CDR3 bases that were read are TGTGCCAGCAGCCAGACAGGAATCAGGGGA. This gives the protein CASSQTGIRG. The full CDR3 is CASSQTGIRGAFF. The chain uses TRBV3-1 (or the pseudogene TRBV3-2) and TRBJ1-1, with D possibly matching TRBD1 (6 bases). The read ends 3 residues before the CDR3 terminus; that terminus is restored from the germline J gene. This CDR3 has 13 amino acids. The germline V gene has CDR1 LGHDT and CDR2 YNNKEL (reference sequence).

A remark on this clone: The read ends 3 residues shy of where the CDR3 ends; the end is completed using the germline J gene. The chain couples TRBV5-1 to TRBJ1-1, with 9 bases lining up with TRBD1. Looked up from germline, CDR1 is SGHRS and CDR2 is YFSETQ. The CDR3 has 15 residues. CDR3 in amino acids: CASSLWTGDIQRAFF. Incomplete CDR3 DNA: TGCGCCAGCAGCCTCTGGACAGGGGACATCCAGAGG.